These T cell receptor beta chains were read from a single sample in a study of cytotoxic CD8 clonotypes in ibrutinib-treated CLL. Clones were read by immunoSEQ multiplex PCR, and TCRdb kept only the in-frame ones, dropping some. This repertoire shows about 140,000 clones, roughly 77% found once; its top ten account for roughly a quarter. The sequenced sample was PBMCs, obtained after 12 months of ibrutinib treatment. These receptors were collected from a human donor with chronic lymphocytic leukemia. Both conserved end residues are part of each CDR3. The order of the fields is V gene, CDR3 length, D gene, J gene, clone size, CDR3 DNA, CDR3 protein. The D gene is left open where the match is weak. Not every row has a clone size; where given, it reads once, few, many or a size class.

TRBV18	16	-	TRBJ2-5	many	TGTGCCAGCTCACCGACGGCGGTGCAGGGCCAAGAGACCCAGTACTTC	CASSPTAVQGQETQYF
TRBV10-3	13	-	TRBJ2-3	-	TGTGCCATCAGTAGGAGGGGCACAGATACGCAGTATTTT	CAISRRGTDTQYF
TRBV7-6	15	TRBD1	TRBJ2-3	-	TGTGCCAGCAGCCCCCAACAGGGGAGCACAGATACGCAGTATTTT	CASSPQQGSTDTQYF
TRBV5-1	15	TRBD1	TRBJ2-3	-	TGCGCCAGCAGCTTCGGACAGGGACGGACAGATACGCAGTATTTT	CASSFGQGRTDTQYF
TRBV28	16	TRBD1	TRBJ1-2	-	TGTGCCAGCAGTCATGGACAGGCCGCAGCTAACTATGGCTACACCTTC	CASSHGQAAANYGYTF
TRBV28	16	TRBD1	TRBJ1-5	-	TGTGCCAGCAGTCCCCCCGACAGGGTGGGGGGTCAGCCCCAGCATTTT	CASSPPDRVGGQPQHF
TRBV7-2	13	-	TRBJ1-4	-	TGTGCCAGCAGCAGGGACGGGAATGAAAAACTGTTTTTT	CASSRDGNEKLFF
TRBV30	13	-	TRBJ2-7	-	TGTGCCTGGAGCCGGACAAGCTCCTACGAGCAGTACTTC	CAWSRTSSYEQYF
TRBV5-1	13	-	TRBJ1-1	-	TGCGCCAGCAGACCTACAGGGTTGATTGAAGCTTTCTTT	CASRPTGLIEAFF
TRBV28	14	TRBD2	TRBJ2-2	-	TGTGCCAGCAGCCGGGGGGGGAGTACCCGGGAGCTGTTTTTT	CASSRGGSTRELFF
TRBV6-4	14	-	TRBJ1-1	few	TGTGCCAGCAGTGACTCCAACAGGGTCACTGAAGCTTTCTTT	CASSDSNRVTEAFF
TRBV7-2	12	-	TRBJ2-7	-	TGTGCCAGCAGCCGGGGTGCCTACGAGCAGTACTTC	CASSRGAYEQYF
TRBV7-2	13	-	TRBJ2-1	once	TGTGCCAGCACCGCTACTAGAACTAATGAGCAGTTCTTC	CASTATRTNEQFF
TRBV9	16	-	TRBJ2-2	-	TGTGCCAGCAGCGTACAGGACAGACCCACTTCCGGGGAGCTGTTTTTT	CASSVQDRPTSGELFF
TRBV7-3	15	TRBD1	TRBJ1-2	few	TGTGCCAGCAGCCCGGGACAGGGGGCTGGGTATGGCTACACCTTC	CASSPGQGAGYGYTF
TRBV18	16	TRBD1	TRBJ1-5	once	TGTGCCAGCTCACCAGGGACAGGGTTCAGCAATCAGCCCCAGCATTTT	CASSPGTGFSNQPQHF
TRBV7-2	18	TRBD2	TRBJ2-2	-	TGTGCCAGCAGCCGTAAGGCTAGCGGGGGGACGAACACCGGGGAGCTGTTTTTT	CASSRKASGGTNTGELFF
TRBV6-1	14	-	TRBJ1-4	-	TGTGCCAGCACTGGAGGGGTTGCTAATGAAAAACTGTTTTTT	CASTGGVANEKLFF
TRBV7-9	14	-	TRBJ1-1	-	TGTGCCAGCAGTTCACAGGGAATGAACACTGAAGCTTTCTTT	CASSSQGMNTEAFF
TRBV30	15	-	TRBJ1-5	once	TGTGCCTGGAGTGTAGGGGCCGTCAGCAATCAGCCCCAGCATTTT	CAWSVGAVSNQPQHF
TRBV19	15	-	TRBJ1-3	-	TGTGCCAGTAGTATATCCAGGGGCTCTGGAAACACCATATATTTT	CASSISRGSGNTIYF
TRBV2	15	TRBD2	TRBJ2-1	-	TGTGCCAGCAGTCCTTTAGCGGGGGGGAGCAATGAGCAGTTCTTC	CASSPLAGGSNEQFF
TRBV10-3	15	-	TRBJ2-7	-	TGTGCCATCAGTGAGTCGGGGCTAGCGTCCTACGAGCAGTACTTC	CAISESGLASYEQYF
TRBV11-2	15	-	TRBJ1-1	-	TGTGCCAGCAGTTCCACAGCTTCGATGAACACTGAAGCTTTCTTT	CASSSTASMNTEAFF
TRBV9	14	TRBD1	TRBJ2-7	-	TGTGCCAGCAGCGGACTACAGGGGGCCTACGAGCAGTACTTC	CASSGLQGAYEQYF
TRBV5-1	15	TRBD1	TRBJ2-2	-	TGCGCCAGCAGCTCGACAGGGCTACTCACCGGGGAGCTGTTTTTT	CASSSTGLLTGELFF
TRBV27	13	-	TRBJ1-1	-	TGTGCCAGCAGTTTCGTAGGGAACACTGAAGCTTTCTTT	CASSFVGNTEAFF
TRBV5-1	15	TRBD1	TRBJ2-5	once	TGCGCCAGCAGCCTTCAGGGGGCATGGCAAGAGACCCAGTACTTC	CASSLQGAWQETQYF
TRBV18	16	-	TRBJ2-7	-	TGTGCCAGCTCACCACCAGTTCTCGGCCCCTCCTACGAGCAGTACTTC	CASSPPVLGPSYEQYF
TRBV27	13	-	TRBJ1-1	-	TGTGCCAGCAGGGCGACAGCCAGGGGTGAAGCTTTCTTT	CASRATARGEAFF
TRBV7-9	12	-	TRBJ2-1	-	TGTGCCAGCAGCTTAGGGTTCAGTGAGCAGTTCTTC	CASSLGFSEQFF
TRBV20-1	11	-	TRBJ1-2	-	TGCAGCCTGAGGCGGGGCTATGGCTACACCTTC	CSLRRGYGYTF
TRBV18	15	TRBD2	TRBJ2-7	-	TGTGCCAGCTCACCGGGGACTACTAGCTCCTACGAGCAGTACTTC	CASSPGTTSSYEQYF
TRBV4-1	15	-	TRBJ1-2	-	TGCGCCAGCAGCCAAGATACTGACGGAGCCTATGGCTACACCTTC	CASSQDTDGAYGYTF
TRBV11-2	16	-	TRBJ2-7	few	TGTGCCAGCAGCTTAGAACCGGGGGACCGAAGCTACGAGCAGTACTTC	CASSLEPGDRSYEQYF
TRBV7-3	15	TRBD2	TRBJ2-1	few	TGTGCCAGCAGTCCACTAGCGGGAGGGCAGGGTGAGCAGTTCTTC	CASSPLAGGQGEQFF
TRBV7-9	16	TRBD2	TRBJ2-1	-	TGTGCCAGCAGCTTCACCTTCGGGACTAGCGAGAATGAGCAGTTCTTC	CASSFTFGTSENEQFF